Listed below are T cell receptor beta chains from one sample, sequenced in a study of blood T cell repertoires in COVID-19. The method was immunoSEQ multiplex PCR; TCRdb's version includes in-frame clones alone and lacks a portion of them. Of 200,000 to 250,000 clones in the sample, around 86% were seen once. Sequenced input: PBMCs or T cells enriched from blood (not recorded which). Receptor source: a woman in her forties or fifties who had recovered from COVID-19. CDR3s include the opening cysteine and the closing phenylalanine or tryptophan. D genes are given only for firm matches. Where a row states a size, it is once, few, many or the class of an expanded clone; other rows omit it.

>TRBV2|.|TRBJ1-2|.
CAGDQGPDYGYTF
TGTGCCGGGGACCAGGGGCCCGACTATGGCTACACCTTC
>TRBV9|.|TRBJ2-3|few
CASSDSGVSTDTQYF
TGTGCCAGCAGCGACTCTGGAGTTAGCACAGATACGCAGTATTTT
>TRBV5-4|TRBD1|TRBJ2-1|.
CASSPGTGLNEQFF
TGTGCCAGCAGCCCCGGGACAGGGTTGAATGAGCAGTTCTTC
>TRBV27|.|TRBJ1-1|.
CASSLQGYSEAFF
TGTGCCAGCAGTTTACAGGGGTATAGTGAAGCTTTCTTT
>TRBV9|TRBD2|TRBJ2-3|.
CASSPSGLAGGPSTDTQYF
TGTGCCAGCAGCCCCTCAGGACTAGCGGGGGGCCCTAGCACAGATACGCAGTATTTT
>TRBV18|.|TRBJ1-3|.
CASSQQGSGNTIYF
TGTGCCAGCTCACAACAGGGTTCTGGAAACACCATATATTTT
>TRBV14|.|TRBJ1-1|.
CASSRFSRTEAFF
TGTGCCAGCAGCCGTTTTTCGCGGACTGAAGCTTTCTTT
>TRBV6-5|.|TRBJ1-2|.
CASSYLQAYGYTF
TGTGCCAGCAGTTACTTACAGGCCTATGGCTACACCTTC
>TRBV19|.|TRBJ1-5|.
CASTMDRTVGQPQHF
TGTGCCAGTACTATGGACAGAACGGTAGGTCAGCCCCAGCATTTT
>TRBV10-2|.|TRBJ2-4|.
CASSESKWTSLAKNIQYF
TGCGCCAGCAGTGAGTCCAAGTGGACTTCGCTAGCCAAAAACATTCAGTACTTC
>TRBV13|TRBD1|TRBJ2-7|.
CASSSRDRVRYEQYF
TGTGCCAGCAGCTCCAGAGACAGGGTACGCTACGAGCAGTACTTC
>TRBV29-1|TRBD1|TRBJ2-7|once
CSVEDLGTDRFSYEQYF
TGCAGCGTTGAAGACCTGGGAACGGACAGGTTTTCCTACGAGCAGTACTTC
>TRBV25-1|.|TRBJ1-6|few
CASSRAGYNSPLHF
TGTGCCAGCAGTCGCGCAGGTTATAATTCACCCCTCCACTTT
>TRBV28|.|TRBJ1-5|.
CASTPVGLLNQPQHF
TGTGCCAGCACCCCTGTCGGACTGCTCAATCAGCCCCAGCATTTT
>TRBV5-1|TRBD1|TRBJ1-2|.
CASSLTSGGTNYGYTF
TGCGCCAGCAGCTTGACCTCAGGGGGCACTAACTATGGCTACACCTTC
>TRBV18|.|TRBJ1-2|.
CASSRGRVNYGYTF
TGTGCCAGCTCGCGGGGACGGGTTAACTATGGCTACACCTTC
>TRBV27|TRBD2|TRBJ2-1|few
CASSLRLAGGSPYNEQFF
TGTGCCAGCAGTCTAAGACTAGCGGGAGGATCGCCCTACAATGAGCAGTTCTTC
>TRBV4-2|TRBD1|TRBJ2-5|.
CASSQEDRGRETQYF
TGTGCCAGCAGCCAAGAAGACAGGGGGAGGGAGACCCAGTACTTC
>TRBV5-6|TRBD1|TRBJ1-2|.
CASREDRVDYGYTF
TGTGCCAGCAGGGAGGACAGGGTGGACTATGGCTACACCTTC
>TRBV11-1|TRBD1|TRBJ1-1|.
CASSLVAGGTEAFF
TGTGCCAGCAGCTTAGTGGCAGGGGGCACTGAAGCTTTCTTT
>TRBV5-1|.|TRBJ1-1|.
CASSLSGGVTEAFF
TGCGCCAGCTCCCTATCTGGGGGCGTCACTGAAGCTTTCTTT
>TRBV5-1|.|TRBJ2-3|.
CASSEGRTDTQYF
TGCGCCAGCAGTGAGGGCCGCACAGATACGCAGTATTTT
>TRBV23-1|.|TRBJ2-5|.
CANPYGDPRRETQYF
TGCGCCAACCCCTACGGTGACCCTAGGAGAGAGACCCAGTACTTC
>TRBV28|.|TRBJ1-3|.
CASSSAPRLSGNTIYF
TGTGCCAGCAGTTCGGCACCGAGGCTCTCTGGAAACACCATATATTTT
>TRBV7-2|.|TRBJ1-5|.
CASSLYGDNQPQHF
TGTGCCAGCAGCTTATACGGGGACAATCAGCCCCAGCATTTT
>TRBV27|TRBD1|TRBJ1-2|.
CASSNPSQGAWGYTF
TGTGCCAGCAGTAACCCTTCACAGGGGGCTTGGGGCTACACCTTC
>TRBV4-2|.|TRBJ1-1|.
CASSQDVGQMNTEAFF
TGTGCCAGCAGCCAAGATGTCGGACAGATGAACACTGAAGCTTTCTTT
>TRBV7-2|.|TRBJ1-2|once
CASSDLGGALYGYTF
TGTGCCAGCAGCGACCTAGGGGGGGCCCTCTATGGCTACACCTTC
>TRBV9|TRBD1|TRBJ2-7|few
CASSASGTDYEQYF
TGTGCCAGCAGCGCTTCCGGGACAGACTACGAGCAGTACTTC
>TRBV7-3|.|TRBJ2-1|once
CASSVSVPSYNEQFF
TGTGCCAGCAGCGTTAGCGTACCTTCCTACAATGAGCAGTTCTTC
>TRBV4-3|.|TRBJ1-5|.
CASSLRYGSNQPQHF
TGCGCCAGCAGCCTAAGATACGGTTCCAATCAGCCCCAGCATTTT
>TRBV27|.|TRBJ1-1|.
CASISLGARGVGGTEAFF
TGTGCCAGCATTTCCTTAGGGGCTCGGGGGGTTGGAGGCACTGAAGCTTTCTTT
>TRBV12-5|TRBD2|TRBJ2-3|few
CASGLHSSGGAVTDTQYF
TGTGCTAGTGGTTTGCATTCTAGCGGGGGGGCTGTAACAGATACGCAGTATTTT
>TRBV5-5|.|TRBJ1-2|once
CASSVDKAGYTF
TGTGCCAGCAGCGTTGACAAGGCCGGCTACACCTTC
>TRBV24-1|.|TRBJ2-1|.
CATSDWGTANEQFF
TGTGCCACCAGTGATTGGGGGACTGCCAATGAGCAGTTCTTC
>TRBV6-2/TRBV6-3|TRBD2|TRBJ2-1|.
CASSQESGTSGNSEQFF
TGTGCCAGCAGTCAGGAGTCCGGGACTAGCGGGAATAGTGAGCAGTTCTTC
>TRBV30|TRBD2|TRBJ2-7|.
CAWSGGLADFNF
TGTGCCTGGAGTGGGGGACTAGCGGATTTTAACTTC
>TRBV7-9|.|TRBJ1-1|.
CASSLDSEAFF
TGTGCCAGCAGCTTAGACAGTGAAGCTTTCTTT
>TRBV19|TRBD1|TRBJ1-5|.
CASSIIQGRGNQPQHF
TGTGCCAGTAGTATCATACAGGGGAGAGGCAATCAGCCCCAGCATTTT
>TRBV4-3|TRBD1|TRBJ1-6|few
CASSQQWGTGSMMGTNSPLHF
TGCGCCAGCAGCCAACAATGGGGGACAGGGAGTATGATGGGAACTAATTCACCCCTCCACTTT
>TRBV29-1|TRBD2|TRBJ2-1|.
CSVVGAAGGTYNEQFF
TGCAGCGTCGTCGGGGCAGCGGGGGGTACCTACAATGAGCAGTTCTTC
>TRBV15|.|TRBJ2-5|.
CATSRLRRDSQETQYF
TGTGCCACCAGCAGACTAAGGCGGGACAGCCAAGAGACCCAGTACTTC
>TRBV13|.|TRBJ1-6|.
CASRFRRGQSPLHF
TGTGCCAGCAGGTTCCGCAGGGGTCAGTCACCCCTCCACTTT
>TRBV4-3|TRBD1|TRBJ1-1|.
CASSQVQGAPNTEAFF
TGCGCCAGCAGCCAAGTGCAGGGGGCGCCGAACACTGAAGCTTTCTTT
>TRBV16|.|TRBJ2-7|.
CASSQVGTSRREQYF
TGTGCCAGCAGCCAGGTCGGGACAAGCAGACGCGAGCAGTACTTC
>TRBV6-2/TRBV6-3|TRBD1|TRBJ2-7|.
CASSSSGTGDYEQYF
TGTGCCAGCAGTTCCTCCGGGACAGGGGATTACGAGCAGTACTTC
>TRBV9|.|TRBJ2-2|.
CASSKQGSNTGELFF
TGTGCCAGCAGCAAACAGGGCTCGAACACCGGGGAGCTGTTTTTT
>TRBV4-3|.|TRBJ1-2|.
CASSQVGDGGNGYTF
TGCGCCAGCAGCCAAGTTGGCGATGGGGGGAATGGCTACACCTTC